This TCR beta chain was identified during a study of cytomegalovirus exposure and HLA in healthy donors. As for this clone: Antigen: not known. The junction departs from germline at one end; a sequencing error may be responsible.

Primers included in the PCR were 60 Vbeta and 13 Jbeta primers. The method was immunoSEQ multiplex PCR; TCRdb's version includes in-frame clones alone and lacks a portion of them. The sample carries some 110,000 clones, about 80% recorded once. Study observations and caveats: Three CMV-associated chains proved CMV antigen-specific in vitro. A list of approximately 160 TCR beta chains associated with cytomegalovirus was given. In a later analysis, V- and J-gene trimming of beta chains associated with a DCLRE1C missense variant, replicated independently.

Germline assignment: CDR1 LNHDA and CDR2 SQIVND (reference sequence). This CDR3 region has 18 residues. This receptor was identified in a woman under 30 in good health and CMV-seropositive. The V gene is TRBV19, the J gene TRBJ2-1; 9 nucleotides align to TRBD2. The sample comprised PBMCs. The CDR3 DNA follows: TGTGCCAATAGTATAGTAGGGCTAGCGGGGAGTCTTGGGAATGAGCAGTTCTTC. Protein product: CANSIVGLAGSLGNEQFF.